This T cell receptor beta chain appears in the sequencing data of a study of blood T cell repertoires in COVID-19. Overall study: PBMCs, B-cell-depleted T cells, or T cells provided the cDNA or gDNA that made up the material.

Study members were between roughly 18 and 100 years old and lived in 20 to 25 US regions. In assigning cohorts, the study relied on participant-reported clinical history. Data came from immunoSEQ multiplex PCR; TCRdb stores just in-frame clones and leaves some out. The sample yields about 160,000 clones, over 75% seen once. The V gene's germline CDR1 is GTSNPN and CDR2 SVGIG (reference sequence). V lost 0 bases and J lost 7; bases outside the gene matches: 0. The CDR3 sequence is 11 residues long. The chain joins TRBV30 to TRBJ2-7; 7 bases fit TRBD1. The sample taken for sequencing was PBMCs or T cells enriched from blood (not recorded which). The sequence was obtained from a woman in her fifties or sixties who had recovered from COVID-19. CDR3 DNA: TGTGCCTGGAGTGTACAGGGGGAGCAGTACTTC. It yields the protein CAWSVQGEQYF.